This TCR beta chain stems from a study of Ad26.COV2.S vaccination and SARS-CoV-2 variants. Produced via immunoSEQ multiplex PCR; TCRdb's table is partial and in-frame only. Of about 390,000 clones in the sample, about nine tenths are singletons; the top ten hold approximately 3.7%. Treatment defined: about 20 received Ad26.COV2.S at low or high dose, single or two shots; a few received placebo; per-sample allocation not given. Day 63 following the first vaccine or placebo injection was when the samples were taken. Germline CDR1 MDHEN, CDR2 SYDVKM. This CDR3 is 14 amino acids long. Trimming took 4 bases from V and 4 from J, leaving 10 bases between them.

The chain combines TRBV28 with TRBJ1-4; perhaps TRBD1 as D (6 bases). The material sequenced was peripheral blood, taken in a trial of Ad26.COV2.S vaccine versus placebo. This TCR derives from a person between 18 and 59 years old who received the Ad26.COV2.S COVID-19 vaccine or a placebo. The DNA for the CDR3 is TGTGCCAGCAGTTCGGACAGAGTTAATGAAAAACTGTTTTTT. This codes for CASSSDRVNEKLFF. Drawing the rest from reference TRBV28 and TRBJ1-4, the complete variable domain is DVKVTQSSRYLVKRTGEKVFLECVQDMDHENMFWYRQDPGLGLRLIYFSYDVKMKEKGDIPEGYSVSREKKERFSLILESASTNQTSMYLCASSSDRVNEKLFFGSGTQLSVL.